The sequence of this T cell receptor beta chain was determined in a study of blood T cell repertoires in COVID-19. Study in general: Acute-phase and convalescent COVID-19 samples originated in the United States, Italy and Spain.

This CDR3 contains 15 residues. Trimming stripped 4 bases from V and 1 base from J, with 13 bases between. Germline CDR1 reads SGHTA; CDR2 reads FQGTGA. The method was immunoSEQ multiplex PCR; TCRdb's version includes in-frame clones alone and lacks a portion of them. This sample yields roughly 230,000 clones, of which about nine tenths are seen a single time; about 0.79% belongs to the top ten. The receptor was derived from a man between 25 and 39 years old with COVID-19, enrolled during active disease. The rearrangement uses TRBV7-3 and TRBJ1-1; the D gene is possibly TRBD1 (6 bases). What was sequenced was peripheral blood. The CDR3 bases are TGTGCCAGCAGCTCCCTTGACAGGCGGAACACTGAAGCTTTCTTT. Translating it yields CASSSLDRRNTEAFF.